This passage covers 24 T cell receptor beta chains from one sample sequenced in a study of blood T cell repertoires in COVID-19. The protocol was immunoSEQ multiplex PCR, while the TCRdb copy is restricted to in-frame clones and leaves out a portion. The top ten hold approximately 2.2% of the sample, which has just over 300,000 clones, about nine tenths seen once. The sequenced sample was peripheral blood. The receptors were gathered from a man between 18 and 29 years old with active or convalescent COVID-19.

The CDR3 region is CASSQERGGGLHGKLFF. DNA for the CDR3: TGCGCCAGCAGCCAAGAAAGAGGGGGAGGGCTACATGGAAAACTGTTTTTT. The chain links TRBV4-1 to TRBJ1-4, with a weak D call TRBD1 (6 bases). The CDR3 runs to 17 residues. Per germline, CDR1 MGHRA and CDR2 YSYEKL. The V and J ends lost 0 bases and 10 bases respectively, with 21 bases between them.

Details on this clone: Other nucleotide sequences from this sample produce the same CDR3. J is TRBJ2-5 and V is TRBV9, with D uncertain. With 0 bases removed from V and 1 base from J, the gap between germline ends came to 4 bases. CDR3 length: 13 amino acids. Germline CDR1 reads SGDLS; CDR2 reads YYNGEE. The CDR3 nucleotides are TGTGCCAGCAGCGTAGCGGGCCAAGAGACCCAGTACTTC. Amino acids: CASSVAGQETQYF. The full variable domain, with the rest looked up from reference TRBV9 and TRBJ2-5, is DSGVTQTPKHLITATGQRVTLRCSPRSGDLSVYWYQQSLDQGLQFLIQYYNGEERAKGNILERFSAQQFPDLHSELNLSSLELGDSALYFCASSVAGQETQYFGPGTRLLVL.

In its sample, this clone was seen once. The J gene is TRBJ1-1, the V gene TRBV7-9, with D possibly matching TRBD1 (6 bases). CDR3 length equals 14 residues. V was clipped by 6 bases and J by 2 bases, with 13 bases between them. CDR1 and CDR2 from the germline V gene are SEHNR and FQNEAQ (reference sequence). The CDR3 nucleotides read TGTGCCAGCAGGGACGAACAGGGAAACACTGAAGCTTTCTTT. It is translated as CASRDEQGNTEAFF.

The CDR3 sequence: CASSLSAGAQETQYF. DNA of the CDR3: TGTGCCAGCAGTTTATCAGCGGGGGCTCAAGAGACCCAGTACTTC. The chain carries TRBV27 and TRBJ2-5, with 8 bases that match TRBD2. The CDR3 consists of 15 residues. In germline, CDR1 is MNHEY, CDR2 SMNVEV (reference sequence). The junction had 2 bases not matched to a gene; V was cut back by 0 bases and J by 2 bases.

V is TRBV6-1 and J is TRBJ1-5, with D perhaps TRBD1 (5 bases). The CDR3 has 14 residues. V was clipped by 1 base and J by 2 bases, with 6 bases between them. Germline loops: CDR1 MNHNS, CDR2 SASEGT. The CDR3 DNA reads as TGTGCCAGCAGTGAAGGGGGGGGCAATCAGCCCCAGCATTTT. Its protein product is CASSEGGGNQPQHF.

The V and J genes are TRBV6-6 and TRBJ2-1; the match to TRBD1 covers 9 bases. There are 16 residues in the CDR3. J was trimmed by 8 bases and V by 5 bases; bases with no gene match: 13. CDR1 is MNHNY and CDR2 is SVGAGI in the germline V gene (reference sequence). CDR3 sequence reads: CASSRIPGQGGDEQFF. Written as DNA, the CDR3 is TGTGCCAGCAGTCGAATTCCGGGACAGGGCGGCGATGAGCAGTTCTTC.

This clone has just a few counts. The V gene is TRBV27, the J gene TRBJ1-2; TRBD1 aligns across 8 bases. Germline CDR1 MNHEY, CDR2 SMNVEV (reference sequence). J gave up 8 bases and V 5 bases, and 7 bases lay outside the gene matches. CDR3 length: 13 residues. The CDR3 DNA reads TGTGCCAGCAGTGTACAGGGGGTTGGGGGCTACACCTTC. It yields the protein CASSVQGVGGYTF.

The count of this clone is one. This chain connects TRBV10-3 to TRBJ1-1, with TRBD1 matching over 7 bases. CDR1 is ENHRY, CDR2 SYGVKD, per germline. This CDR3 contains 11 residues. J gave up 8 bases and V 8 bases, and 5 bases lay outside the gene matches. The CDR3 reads CAIGGTDEAFF. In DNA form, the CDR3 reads TGTGCCATCGGGGGGACAGACGAAGCTTTCTTT.

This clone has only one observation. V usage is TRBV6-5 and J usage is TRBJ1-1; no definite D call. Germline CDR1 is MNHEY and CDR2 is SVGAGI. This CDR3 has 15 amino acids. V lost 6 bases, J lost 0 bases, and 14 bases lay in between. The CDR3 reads CASSQDKRLNTEAFF. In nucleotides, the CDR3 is TGTGCCAGCAGCCAAGACAAACGGTTGAACACTGAAGCTTTCTTT.

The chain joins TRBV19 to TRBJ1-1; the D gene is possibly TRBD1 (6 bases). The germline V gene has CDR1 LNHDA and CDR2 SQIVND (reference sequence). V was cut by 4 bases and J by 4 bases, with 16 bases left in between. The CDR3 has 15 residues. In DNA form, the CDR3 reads TGTGCCAGTAGTAGACGGGCAGGGGTGGGCACTGAAGCTTTCTTT. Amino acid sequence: CASSRRAGVGTEAFF.

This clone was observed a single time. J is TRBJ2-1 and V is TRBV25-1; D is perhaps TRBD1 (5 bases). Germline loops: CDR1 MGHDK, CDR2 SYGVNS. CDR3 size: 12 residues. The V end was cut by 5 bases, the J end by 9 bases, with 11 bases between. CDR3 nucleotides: TGTGCCAGCAGTAAAGGGGCCGGTGAGCAGTTCTTC. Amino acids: CASSKGAGEQFF.

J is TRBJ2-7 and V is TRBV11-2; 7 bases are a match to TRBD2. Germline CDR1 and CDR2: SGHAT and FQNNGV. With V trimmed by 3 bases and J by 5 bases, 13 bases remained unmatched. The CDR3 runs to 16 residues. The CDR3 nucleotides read TGTGCCAGCAGCTTTTATCACGAGACTAGCACCCACGAGCAGTACTTC. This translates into CASSFYHETSTHEQYF. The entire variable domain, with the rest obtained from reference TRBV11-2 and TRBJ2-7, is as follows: EAGVAQSPRYKIIEKRQSVAFWCNPISGHATLYWYQQILGQGPKLLIQFQNNGVVDDSQLPKDRFSAERLKGVDSTLKIQPAKLEDSAVYLCASSFYHETSTHEQYFGPGTRLTVT.

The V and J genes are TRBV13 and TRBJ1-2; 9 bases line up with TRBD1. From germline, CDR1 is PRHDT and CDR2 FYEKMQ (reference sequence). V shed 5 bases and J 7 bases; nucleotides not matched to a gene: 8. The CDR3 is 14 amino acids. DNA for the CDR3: TGTGCCAGCAGCCCCCTACAGGGGGCGGTTGGCTACACCTTC. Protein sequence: CASSPLQGAVGYTF.

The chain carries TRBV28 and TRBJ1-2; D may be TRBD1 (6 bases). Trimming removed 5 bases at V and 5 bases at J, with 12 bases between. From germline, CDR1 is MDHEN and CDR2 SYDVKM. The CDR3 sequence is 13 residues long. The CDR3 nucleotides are TGTGCCAGCAGTCCTGGACAGAGATATGGCTACACCTTC. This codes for CASSPGQRYGYTF.

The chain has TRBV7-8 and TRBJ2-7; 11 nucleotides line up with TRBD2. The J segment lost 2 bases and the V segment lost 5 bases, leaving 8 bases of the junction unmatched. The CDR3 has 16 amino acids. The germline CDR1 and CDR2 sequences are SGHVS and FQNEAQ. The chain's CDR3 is CASSLERSGGAYEQYF. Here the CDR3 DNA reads TGTGCCAGCAGCCTTGAACGTAGCGGGGGGGCCTACGAGCAGTACTTC.

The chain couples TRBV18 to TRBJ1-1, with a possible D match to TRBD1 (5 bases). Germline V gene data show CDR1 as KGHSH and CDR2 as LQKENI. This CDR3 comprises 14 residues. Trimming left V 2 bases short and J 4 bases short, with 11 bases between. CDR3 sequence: CASSPAGGVTEAFF. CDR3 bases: TGTGCCAGCTCACCAGCGGGGGGGGTCACTGAAGCTTTCTTT.

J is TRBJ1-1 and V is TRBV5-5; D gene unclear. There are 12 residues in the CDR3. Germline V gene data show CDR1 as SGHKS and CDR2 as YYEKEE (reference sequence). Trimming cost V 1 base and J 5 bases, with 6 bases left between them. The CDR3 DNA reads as TGTGCCAGCAGCTTGTACTTGACTGAAGCTTTCTTT. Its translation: CASSLYLTEAFF.

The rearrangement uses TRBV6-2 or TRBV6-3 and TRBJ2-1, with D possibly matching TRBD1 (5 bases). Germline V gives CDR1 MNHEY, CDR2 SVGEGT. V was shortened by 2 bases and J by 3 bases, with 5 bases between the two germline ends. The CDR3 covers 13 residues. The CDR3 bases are TGTGCCAGCAGTTACACAGGCTACAATGAGCAGTTCTTC. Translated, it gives CASSYTGYNEQFF.

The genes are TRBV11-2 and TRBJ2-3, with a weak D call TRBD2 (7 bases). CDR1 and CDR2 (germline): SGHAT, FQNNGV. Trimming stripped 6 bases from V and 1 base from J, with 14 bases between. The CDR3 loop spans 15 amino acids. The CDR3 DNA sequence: TGTGCCAGCAGACTCCGGGGGGCCCGCACAGATACGCAGTATTTT. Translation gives CASRLRGARTDTQYF.

The CDR3 sequence is CASSLVGEQYF. In DNA form, the CDR3 reads TGTGCCAGCAGCTTAGTTGGCGAGCAGTACTTC. The rearrangement uses TRBV6-6 and TRBJ2-7; D call uncertain. The CDR3 runs to 11 residues. Germline V gives CDR1 MNHNY, CDR2 SVGAGI (reference sequence). The germline V and J ends were trimmed by 6 bases and 6 bases, with 9 bases remaining between them.

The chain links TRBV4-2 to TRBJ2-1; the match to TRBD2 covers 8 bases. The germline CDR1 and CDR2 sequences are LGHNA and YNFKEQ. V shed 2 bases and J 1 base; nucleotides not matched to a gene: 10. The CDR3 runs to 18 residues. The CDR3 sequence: CASSQTQALAGSYNEQFF. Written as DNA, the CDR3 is TGTGCCAGCAGCCAAACCCAGGCTCTAGCGGGTTCCTACAATGAGCAGTTCTTC.

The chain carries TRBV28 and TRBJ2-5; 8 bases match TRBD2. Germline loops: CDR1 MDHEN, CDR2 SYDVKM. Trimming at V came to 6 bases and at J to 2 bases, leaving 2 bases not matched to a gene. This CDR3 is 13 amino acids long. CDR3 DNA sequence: TGTGCCAGCAGCCCGGGGGGGCAAGAGACCCAGTACTTC. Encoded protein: CASSPGGQETQYF.

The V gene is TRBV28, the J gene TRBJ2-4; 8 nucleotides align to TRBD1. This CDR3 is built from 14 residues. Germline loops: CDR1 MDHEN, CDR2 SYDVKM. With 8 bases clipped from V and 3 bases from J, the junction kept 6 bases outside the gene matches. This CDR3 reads CASLGQVNKNIQYF. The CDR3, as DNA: TGTGCCAGCTTGGGACAGGTGAACAAAAACATTCAGTACTTC. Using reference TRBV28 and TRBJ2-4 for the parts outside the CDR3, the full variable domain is DVKVTQSSRYLVKRTGEKVFLECVQDMDHENMFWYRQDPGLGLRLIYFSYDVKMKEKGDIPEGYSVSREKKERFSLILESASTNQTSMYLCASLGQVNKNIQYFGAGTRLSVL.

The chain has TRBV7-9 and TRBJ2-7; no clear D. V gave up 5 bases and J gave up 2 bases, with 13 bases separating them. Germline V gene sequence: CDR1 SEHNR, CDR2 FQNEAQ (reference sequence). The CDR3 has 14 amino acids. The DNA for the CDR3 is TGTGCCAGCAGCACCACAGCCCGAACCTACGAGCAGTACTTC. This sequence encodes CASSTTARTYEQYF.